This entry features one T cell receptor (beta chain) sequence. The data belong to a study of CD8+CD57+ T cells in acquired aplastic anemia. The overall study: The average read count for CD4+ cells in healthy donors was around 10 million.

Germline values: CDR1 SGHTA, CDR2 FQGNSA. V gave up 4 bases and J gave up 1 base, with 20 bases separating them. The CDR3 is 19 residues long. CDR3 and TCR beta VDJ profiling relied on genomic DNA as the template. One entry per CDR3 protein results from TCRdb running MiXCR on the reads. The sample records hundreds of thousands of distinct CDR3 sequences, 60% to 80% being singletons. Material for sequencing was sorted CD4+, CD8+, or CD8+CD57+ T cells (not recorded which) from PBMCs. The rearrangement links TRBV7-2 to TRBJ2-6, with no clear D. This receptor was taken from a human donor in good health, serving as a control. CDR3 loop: CASSSQPVGPGSGANVLTF. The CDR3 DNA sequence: TGTGCCAGCAGCTCTCAACCGGTTGGGCCGGGTTCTGGGGCCAACGTCCTGACTTTC.